The TCR beta chain described here comes from a study of blood T cell repertoires in COVID-19. The CDR3 covers 15 residues. Trimming took 7 bases from V and 4 from J, leaving 19 bases between them. Germline lookup yields CDR1 SEHNR and CDR2 FQNEAQ (reference sequence). Libraries were prepared by immunoSEQ multiplex PCR; TCRdb keeps only in-frame clonotypes and omits some of them. The table shows roughly 150,000 clones, with roughly 90% occurring only once. The chain joins TRBV7-9 to TRBJ1-2; D possibly corresponds to TRBD1 (5 bases). Material: peripheral blood. The receptor was derived from a man between 18 and 29 years old with acute or convalescent COVID-19. CDR3 DNA: TGTGCCAGCACAGATGAGGACAAACTACCCTATGGCTACACCTTC. This translates into CASTDEDKLPYGYTF.